The 6 T cell receptor beta chains listed next were all sequenced from one sample in a study of blood T cell repertoires in COVID-19. Measured with immunoSEQ multiplex PCR; TCRdb has only the in-frame clones, and not every one. The sample records 61,000 or so clones, around 80% being singletons. Sequences were obtained from peripheral blood. The receptor source for this set is a woman aged 70-85 years with acute or convalescent COVID-19.

The chain links TRBV7-2 to TRBJ2-3; 9 nucleotides align to TRBD2. This CDR3 has 15 amino acids. J lost 7 bases, V lost 1 base, and 6 bases had no gene match. Germline CDR1 SGHTA, CDR2 FQGNSA. This chain's CDR3 is CASSLVHAGGNTQYF. CDR3 nucleotides: TGTGCCAGCAGCTTAGTCCACGCGGGGGGGAATACGCAGTATTTT.

This clone turned up a few times. CDR3 amino acids: CASSFPQGGNQPQHF. The CDR3 nucleotides read TGTGCCAGCAGTTTCCCACAGGGTGGGAATCAGCCCCAGCATTTT. The gene calls are TRBV28 and TRBJ1-5; perhaps TRBD1 as D (6 bases). Germline V gene data show CDR1 as MDHEN and CDR2 as SYDVKM. V was pared by 3 bases and J by 4 bases, with 13 bases between. This CDR3 is built from 15 residues.

J is TRBJ1-1 and V is TRBV6-1; D not resolved. Trimming stripped 1 base from V and 6 bases from J, with 18 bases between. The CDR3 is made up of 16 amino acids. Germline values: CDR1 MNHNS, CDR2 SASEGT. The CDR3 bases are TGTGCCAGCAGTGAAGGGTATAGAGGGCTGAGCGCTGAAGCTTTCTTT. Translation gives CASSEGYRGLSAEAFF.

The V and J genes are TRBV28 and TRBJ1-5, with 10 positions matching TRBD1. The V and J ends lost 6 bases and 5 bases, in that order; junction bases with no gene match: 4. The CDR3 totals 14 residues. Germline V lookup: CDR1 MDHEN, CDR2 SYDVKM. CDR3 in amino acids: CASRGGQGHQPQHF. DNA for the CDR3: TGTGCCAGCAGGGGGGGACAGGGGCATCAGCCCCAGCATTTT.

This clone showed up just once. The rearrangement uses TRBV19 and TRBJ1-6, with unresolved D. Germline CDR1 and CDR2: LNHDA and SQIVND (reference sequence). The CDR3 totals 13 residues. V lost 4 bases to trimming and J lost 12 bases, with 13 bases between them. The DNA for the CDR3 is TGTGCCAGTAGTAGGCAGGATATCTTACCCCTCCACTTT. This sequence encodes CASSRQDILPLHF.

The chain is built from TRBV10-1 and TRBJ2-5; D is perhaps TRBD2 (6 bases). The CDR3 runs to 12 residues. Germline V gene lookup returns CDR1 WNHNN and CDR2 SYGVQD (reference sequence). V lost 8 bases, J lost 7 bases, and 14 bases lay in between. The CDR3 bases are TGCGCCAGCTACGGGACTGGAGGGACCCAGTACTTC. It translates to CASYGTGGTQYF.